This T cell receptor (beta chain) was sequenced in a study of regulatory T cells in long-lasting Graves disease (dated by TCRdb to the early 2020s). With respect to the entire study: Antithyroid drugs had been taken for less than 3 months by newly diagnosed Graves' disease patients. The study took place in China and was registered as a clinical trial. Persistent Graves' disease patients were compared with newly diagnosed Graves' disease patients by peripheral blood TCR sequencing and RNA sequencing. A total of 35 or so samples underwent TCR sequencing: some 13 from persistent and roughly 20 from newly diagnosed Graves' disease patients. Here is what the overall study found, with its caveats: TRBV28, TRBJ1-2 and TRBJ2-5 were preferentially used in persistent disease, while TRBV20-1 and TRBJ2-1 were favored in newly diagnosed disease. Because the primary lesion, thyroid tissue, could not be accessed, the study looked at peripheral blood alone. The authors acknowledged the small sample size as a limitation that may reduce accuracy. A larger number of public clonotypes was shared among persistent patients (2,741) than among newly diagnosed patients (roughly 980). Lower TCR Shannon entropy and fewer highly expanded clones were observed in persistent Graves' disease patients than in newly diagnosed patients, which suggested clonal expansion. Only the TCR beta chain was sequenced and analyzed.

Library preparation used multiplex PCR. Sequencing was performed on an Illumina HiSeq 4000. CDR3 regions were amplified by Arm-PCR with iRepertoire HTBI primers to construct TCR beta libraries. Before sequencing, the PCR products underwent gel purification. Per the authors' processing: Gene usage analysis of CDR3 amino acid clonotypes used the 50 to 70 TRBV and around 13 TRBJ segments found across samples. COPE and FqMerger were used to merge the filtered high-quality paired reads into contigs. BLAST was used to align contigs to IMGT TRBV, TRBD and TRBJ reference genes, and CDR3 was defined according to IMGT. Any clonotype with a frequency above 0.1% was counted as a highly expanded clone. Shannon entropy served as the measure of repertoire diversity, while the Gini coefficient captured V-J evenness. A clonotype found in more than one individual was treated as public. TCRdb ran its own pipeline on the public reads, namely fastp trimming at Q25 and MiXCR clone calling, and kept in-frame beta chains. One record per CDR3 amino acid sequence lists the most common genes and DNA. The V and J calls here are based on TCRdb, not the publication. The sample table lists 360,000 or so distinct CDR3 sequences, 16% of them with a count of one. The ten largest make up roughly 29% of the sample.

V is clipped by 5 bases and J by 1 base, and the sequence between their germline boundaries is 11 bases long. The CDR3 has 14 amino acids, counting the end cysteine and phenylalanine. CDR3 DNA only is kept here, 42 bases in frame from base 1. Read against the paper, the sample's time point label means: newly diagnosed GD, antithyroid drugs for less than 3 months. For both TCR sequencing and RNA sequencing, RNA was extracted from PBMCs in TRIzol. The diagnosis of Graves' disease followed American Thyroid Association guidelines. Patients for the study were recruited at an endocrinology department in Xi'an, China. Each patient gave 9 to 10 milliliters of peripheral blood, collected in an EDTA anticoagulant tube. Ficoll Paque Plus density gradient separation was used to isolate PBMCs, and no further T cell sorting was done. RNA quality was checked with an Agilent 2100 Bioanalyzer and agarose gel, and concentration with a NanoDrop 2000.

About this clonotype itself: Which antigen it targets is not known. Per-base quality was not reported, and no clone a single base away is much larger than it.

The data also belong to a second study, concerning T cells in Graves' hyperthyroidism and ophthalmopathy. That second publication adds: Stable Graves' hyperthyroidism was defined as the absence of progression to ophthalmopathy over 18 months of follow-up. Hyperthyroidism patients were newly diagnosed, with disease duration under 2 months, and aged 18 to 65 years. Any patient with an uncontrolled infection, another autoimmune disease, pregnancy or lactation was excluded. Clinical symptoms, serum thyroxine and TRAb, thyroid ultrasound, and orbital computed tomography formed the basis for the diagnoses. A first-round RT-PCR of the TCR CDR3 used the HTBI primer set with the Qiagen OneStep RT-PCR kit. Most expanded thyroid clonotypes (frequency above 0.001) were also detected in blood, a finding suggesting that blood repertoires may reflect thyroid immune responses. A model built on a 13 V-J signature distinguished ophthalmopathy from stable hyperthyroidism, reaching roughly 88% sensitivity and under 84% specificity in cross-validation and 80%/75% in testing. In validation, the model predicted progression to ophthalmopathy a median of approximately 6.6 months before onset, with roughly 70% sensitivity and just under 75% specificity. To identify TCR V-J signatures that set the groups apart, the researchers used a discovery cohort of 100 patients, made up of 40 to 45 with Graves' ophthalmopathy and around 58 with stable Graves' hyperthyroidism. Whether ophthalmopathy could be predicted prospectively was tested in an independent validation cohort made up of approximately 19 hyperthyroidism patients plus 17 patients who later progressed to ophthalmopathy. The approximately 100 discovery patients were divided at random into training and test sets in a 7:3 ratio. In addition, the study compared T-cell repertoires in thyroid tissue and in blood from six Graves' hyperthyroidism patients. Once sampling was done, hyperthyroidism patients were given methimazole at a starting dose of 30 mg daily, whereas ophthalmopathy patients were given high-dose intravenous methylprednisolone. The libraries were constructed in a second round of multiplex PCR and then size-selected and purified. Libraries were sequenced paired-end with 100 bp reads on an Illumina HiSeq2000. Raw data were processed with SOAPnuke, discarding reads with adapters, uncalled bases, mean Phred below 15, or no exact constant-primer or identifier match. COPE v1.2.5 was used to merge high-quality paired reads, and clonotypes were defined as unique nucleotide sequences. MiTCR v1.1 was used to align the clonotypes against IMGT TRBV, TRBD and TRBJ reference segments. Only V-J combinations with frequency above 0.0001, covering 99% to 99.2% of repertoires, were analysed. A TCS score was defined as the ratio between F50 (clonal expansion) and ExV (chaos), using BLOSUM62-based TCRdist between CDR3 peptides within each V-J. Welch's t-statistics and random forest reduced roughly 530 V-J features to around 14, which were used in a naive Bayes classifier (R e1071). Sample size was not statistically predetermined, and blinding of investigators to group allocation was not performed. The paper describes TCR Vbeta CDR3 sequencing of around 140 peripheral blood samples, made up of some 42 ophthalmopathy patients, approximately 76 hyperthyroidism patients and 17 progressor patients.

The sequences come from peripheral blood mononuclear cells (PBMCs), collected at new diagnosis, from a patient treated with antithyroid drugs. The clonotype was recovered from a man aged 35 to 55 with Graves disease. Donor details come from another sample of the same person, matched by shared clones. The sequence links TRBV12-3 or TRBV12-4 to TRBJ2-5; the D element could tentatively be TRBD1 or TRBD2, as 5 bases agree for each. The CDR3 sequence is CASSTSGTQETQYF. The DNA sequence is TGTGCCAGCAGTACCTCAGGGACCCAAGAGACCCAGTACTTC.